This T cell receptor beta chain originates from a study of CD8 T cells in Susac syndrome. Study-level points and caveats: The CD4+ T cell repertoires, which came from Susac syndrome patients, showed no sign of clonal expansion.

Remarks on this clonotype: What it recognizes is unknown.

Trimming shortened V by 3 bases and J by 5 bases, and 10 bases separated the two germline ends. The germline CDR1 and CDR2 sequences are SNHLY and FYNNEI. The CDR3 loop spans 13 amino acids. With random hexamers, reverse transcription was performed on roughly 0.45 to 1 ug of RNA. The CDR3 of TCR beta was amplified by immunoSEQ multiplex PCR across 54 Vbeta and 13 Jbeta. TCRdb re-derived calls from the immunoSEQ multiplex PCR reads in MiXCR, one entry per CDR3 protein. The sample contains some 180,000 distinct CDR3 sequences, 90% to 95% of which appear only once. V gene TRBV2 combines with J gene TRBJ1-1; D unclear. The origin of this receptor is a human donor with Susac syndrome. Material for sequencing was CD4+ T cells from PBMCs. The CDR3 here is CASSDNPGTEAFF. The CDR3 DNA reads as TGTGCCAGCAGTGATAATCCGGGAACTGAAGCTTTCTTT.